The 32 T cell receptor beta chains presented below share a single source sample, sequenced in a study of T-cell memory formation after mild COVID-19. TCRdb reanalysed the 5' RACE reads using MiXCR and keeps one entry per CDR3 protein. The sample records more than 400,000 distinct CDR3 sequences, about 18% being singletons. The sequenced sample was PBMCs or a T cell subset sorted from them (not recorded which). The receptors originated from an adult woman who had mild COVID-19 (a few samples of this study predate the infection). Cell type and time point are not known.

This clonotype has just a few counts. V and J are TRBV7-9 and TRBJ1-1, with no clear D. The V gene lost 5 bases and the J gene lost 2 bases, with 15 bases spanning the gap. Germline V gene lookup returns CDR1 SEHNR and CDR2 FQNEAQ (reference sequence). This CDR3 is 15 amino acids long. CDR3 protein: CASSHGRTSNTEAFF. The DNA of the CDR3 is TGTGCCAGCAGCCACGGAAGGACCTCAAACACTGAAGCTTTCTTT.

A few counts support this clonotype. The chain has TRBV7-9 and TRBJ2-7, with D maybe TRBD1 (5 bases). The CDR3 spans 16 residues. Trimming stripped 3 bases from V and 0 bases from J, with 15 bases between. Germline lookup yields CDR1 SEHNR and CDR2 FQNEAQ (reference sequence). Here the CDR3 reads CASSLVEWTFSYEQYF. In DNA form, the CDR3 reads TGTGCCAGCAGCTTGGTTGAGTGGACATTCTCCTACGAGCAGTACTTC.

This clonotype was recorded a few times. The CDR3 DNA is TGTGCCACCAGTGCCCAGGATCAGCCCCAGCATTTT. It translates to CATSAQDQPQHF. V gene TRBV24-1 combines with J gene TRBJ1-5; unclear D gene. The germline gives CDR1 KGHDR, CDR2 SFDVKD. The CDR3 contains 12 residues. V lost 5 bases, J lost 5 bases, and 6 bases lay in between.

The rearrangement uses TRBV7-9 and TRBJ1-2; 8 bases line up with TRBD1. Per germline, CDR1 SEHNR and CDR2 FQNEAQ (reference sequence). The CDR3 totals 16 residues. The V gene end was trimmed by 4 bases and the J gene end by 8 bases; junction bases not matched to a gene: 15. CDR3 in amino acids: CASSSAIQGGFGGYTF. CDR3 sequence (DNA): TGTGCCAGCAGCTCCGCAATACAGGGGGGCTTCGGAGGCTACACCTTC.

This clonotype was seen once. The CDR3 nucleotides are TGTGCCAGTGCTATAGGTGAGCAGTTCTTC. It yields the protein CASAIGEQFF. The chain has TRBV2 and TRBJ2-1, with no clear D. Germline V gives CDR1 SNHLY, CDR2 FYNNEI. V was pared by 9 bases and J by 9 bases, with 9 bases between. The CDR3 length is 10 residues.

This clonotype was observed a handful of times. The CDR3 loop reads CSASSPTDTQYF. CDR3 nucleotides: TGCAGTGCTAGCTCCCCCACAGATACGCAGTATTTT. The chain has TRBV20-1 and TRBJ2-3; no firm D call. Per the germline V gene, CDR1 is DFQATT and CDR2 is SNEGSKA (reference sequence). V was pared by 3 bases and J by 2 bases, with 6 bases between. This CDR3 is 12 amino acids long.

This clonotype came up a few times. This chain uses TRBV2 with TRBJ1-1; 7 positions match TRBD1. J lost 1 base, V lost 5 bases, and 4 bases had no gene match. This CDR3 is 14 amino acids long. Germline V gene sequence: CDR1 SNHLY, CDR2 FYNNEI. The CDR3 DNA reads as TGTGCCAGCAGTTGGGGACAGAGGAACACTGAAGCTTTCTTT. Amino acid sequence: CASSWGQRNTEAFF.

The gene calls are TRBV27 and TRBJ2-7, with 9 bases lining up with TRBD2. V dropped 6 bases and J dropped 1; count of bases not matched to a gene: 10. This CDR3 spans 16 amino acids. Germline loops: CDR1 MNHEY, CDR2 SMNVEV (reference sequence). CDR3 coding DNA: TGTGCCAGCAGCTACTTTGCGGGAGGGCCATCCTACGAGCAGTACTTC. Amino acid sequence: CASSYFAGGPSYEQYF.

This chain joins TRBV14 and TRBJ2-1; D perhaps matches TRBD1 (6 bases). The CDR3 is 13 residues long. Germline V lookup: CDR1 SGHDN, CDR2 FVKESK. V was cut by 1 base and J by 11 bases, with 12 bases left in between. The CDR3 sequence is CASSQAPDRKQFF. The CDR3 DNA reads TGTGCCAGCAGCCAAGCCCCGGACAGAAAGCAGTTCTTC. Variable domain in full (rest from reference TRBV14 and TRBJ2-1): EAGVTQFPSHSVIEKGQTVTLRCDPISGHDNLYWYRRVMGKEIKFLLHFVKESKQDESGMPNNRFLAERTGGTYSTLKVQPAELEDSGVYFCASSQAPDRKQFFGPGTRLTVL.

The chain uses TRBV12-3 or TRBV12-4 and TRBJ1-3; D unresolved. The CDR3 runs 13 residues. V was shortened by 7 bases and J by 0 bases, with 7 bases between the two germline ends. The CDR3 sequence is CASTLYSGNTIYF. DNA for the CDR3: TGTGCCAGCACCCTGTACTCTGGAAACACCATATATTTT.

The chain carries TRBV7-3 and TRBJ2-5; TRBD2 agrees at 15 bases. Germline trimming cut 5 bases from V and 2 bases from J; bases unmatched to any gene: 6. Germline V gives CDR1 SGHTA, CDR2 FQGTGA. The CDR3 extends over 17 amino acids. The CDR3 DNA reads TGTGCCAGCAGCCCGCTAGGGACTAGCGGGGGGCAAGAGACCCAGTACTTC. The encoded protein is CASSPLGTSGGQETQYF.

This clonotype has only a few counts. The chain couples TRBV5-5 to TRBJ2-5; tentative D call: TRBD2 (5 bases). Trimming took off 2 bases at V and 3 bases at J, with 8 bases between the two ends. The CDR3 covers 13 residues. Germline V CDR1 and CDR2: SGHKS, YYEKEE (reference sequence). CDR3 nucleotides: TGTGCCAGCAGCTTACACGGGGAAGAGACCCAGTACTTC. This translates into CASSLHGEETQYF.

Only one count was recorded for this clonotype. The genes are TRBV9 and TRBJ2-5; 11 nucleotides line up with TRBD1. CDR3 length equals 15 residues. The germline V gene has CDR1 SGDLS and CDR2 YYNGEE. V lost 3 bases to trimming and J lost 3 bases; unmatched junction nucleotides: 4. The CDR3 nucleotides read TGTGCCAGCAGCGGCGGGGGACAGGGGGAAGAGACCCAGTACTTC. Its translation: CASSGGGQGEETQYF.

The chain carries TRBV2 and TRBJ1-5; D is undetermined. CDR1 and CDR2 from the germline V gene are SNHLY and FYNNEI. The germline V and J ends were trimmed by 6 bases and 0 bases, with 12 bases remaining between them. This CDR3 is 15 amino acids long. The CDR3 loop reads CASRDPGYSNQPQHF. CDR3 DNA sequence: TGTGCCAGCAGGGATCCGGGTTATAGCAATCAGCCCCAGCATTTT. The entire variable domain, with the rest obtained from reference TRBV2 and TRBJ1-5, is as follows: EPEVTQTPSHQVTQMGQEVILRCVPISNHLYFYWYRQILGQKVEFLVSFYNNEISEKSEIFDDQFSVERPDGSNFTLKIRSTKLEDSAMYFCASRDPGYSNQPQHFGDGTRLSIL.

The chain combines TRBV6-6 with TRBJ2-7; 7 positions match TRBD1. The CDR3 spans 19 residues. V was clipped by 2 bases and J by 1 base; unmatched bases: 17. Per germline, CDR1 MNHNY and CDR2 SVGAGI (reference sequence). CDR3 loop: CASSYPPTLGTDASYEQYF. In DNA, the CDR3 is TGTGCCAGCAGTTACCCACCTACCTTAGGGACAGATGCTTCCTACGAGCAGTACTTC.

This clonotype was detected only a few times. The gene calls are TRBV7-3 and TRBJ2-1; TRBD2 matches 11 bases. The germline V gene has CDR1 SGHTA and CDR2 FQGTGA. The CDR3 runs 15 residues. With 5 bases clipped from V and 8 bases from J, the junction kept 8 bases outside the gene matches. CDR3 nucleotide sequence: TGTGCCAGCAGCCTAGCGGGGGGCTCGAGGGATGAGCAGTTCTTC. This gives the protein CASSLAGGSRDEQFF.

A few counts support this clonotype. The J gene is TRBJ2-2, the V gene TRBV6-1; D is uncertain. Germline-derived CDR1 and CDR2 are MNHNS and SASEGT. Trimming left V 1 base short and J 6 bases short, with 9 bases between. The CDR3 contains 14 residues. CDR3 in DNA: TGTGCCAGCAGTGAAGATCAATGGGCCGGGGAGCTGTTTTTT. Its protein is CASSEDQWAGELFF.

The CDR3 region has the DNA TGTGCCACCAGAGCGCGGGAGAGGTCCGGGGAGCTGTTTTTT. It encodes CATRARERSGELFF. The chain employs TRBV24-1 and TRBJ2-2, with 7 bases aligning to TRBD2. The CDR3 extends over 14 amino acids. Germline V gives CDR1 KGHDR, CDR2 SFDVKD. The junction had 7 bases not matched to a gene; V was cut back by 7 bases and J by 6 bases.

The CDR3 is CASTRGVAKNIQYF. The CDR3 bases are TGTGCCAGCACCCGTGGGGTAGCCAAAAACATTCAGTACTTC. The genes are TRBV12-3 or TRBV12-4 and TRBJ2-4; D unresolved. Trimming left V 7 bases short and J 0 bases short, with 10 bases between. The CDR3 loop spans 14 amino acids.

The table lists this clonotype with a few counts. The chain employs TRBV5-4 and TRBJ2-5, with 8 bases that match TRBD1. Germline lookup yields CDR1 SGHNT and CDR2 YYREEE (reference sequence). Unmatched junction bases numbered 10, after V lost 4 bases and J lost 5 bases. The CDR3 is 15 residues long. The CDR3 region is CASSTPQGAGETQYF. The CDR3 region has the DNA TGTGCCAGCAGCACCCCCCAGGGGGCTGGGGAGACCCAGTACTTC.

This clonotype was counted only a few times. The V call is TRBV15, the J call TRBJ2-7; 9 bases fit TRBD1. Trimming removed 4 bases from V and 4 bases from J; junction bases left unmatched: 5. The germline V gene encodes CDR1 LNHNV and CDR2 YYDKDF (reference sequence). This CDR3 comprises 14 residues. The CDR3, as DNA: TGTGCCACCAGCAAGGGACAGGGAACGTACGAGCAGTACTTC. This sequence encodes CATSKGQGTYEQYF. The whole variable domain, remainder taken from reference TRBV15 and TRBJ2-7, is DAMVIQNPRYQVTQFGKPVTLSCSQTLNHNVMYWYQQKSSQAPKLLFHYYDKDFNNEADTPDNFQSRRPNTSFCFLDIRSPGLGDTAMYLCATSKGQGTYEQYFGPGTRLTVT.

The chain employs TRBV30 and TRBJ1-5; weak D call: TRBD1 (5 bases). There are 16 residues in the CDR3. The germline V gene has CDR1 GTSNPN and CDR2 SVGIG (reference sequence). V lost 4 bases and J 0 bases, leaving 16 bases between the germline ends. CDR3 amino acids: CAWNGPGGPSNQPQHF. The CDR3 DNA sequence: TGTGCCTGGAACGGGCCGGGGGGACCTAGCAATCAGCCCCAGCATTTT.

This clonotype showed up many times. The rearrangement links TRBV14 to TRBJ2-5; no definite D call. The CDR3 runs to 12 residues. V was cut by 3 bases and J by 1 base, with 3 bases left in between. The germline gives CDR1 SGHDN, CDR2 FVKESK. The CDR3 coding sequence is TGTGCCAGCAGCCAGGGCCAAGAGACCCAGTACTTC. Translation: CASSQGQETQYF.

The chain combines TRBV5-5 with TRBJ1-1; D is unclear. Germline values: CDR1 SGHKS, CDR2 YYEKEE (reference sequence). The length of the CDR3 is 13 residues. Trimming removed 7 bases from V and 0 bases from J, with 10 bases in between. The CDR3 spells CASGARMNTEAFF. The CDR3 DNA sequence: TGTGCCAGCGGTGCAAGGATGAACACTGAAGCTTTCTTT.

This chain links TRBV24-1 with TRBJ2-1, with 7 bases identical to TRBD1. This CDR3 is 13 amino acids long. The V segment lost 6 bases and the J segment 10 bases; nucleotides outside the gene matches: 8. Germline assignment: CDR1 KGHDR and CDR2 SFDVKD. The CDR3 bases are TGTGCCACCAGTCCACTAATGACAGGGGAGCAGTTCTTC. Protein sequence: CATSPLMTGEQFF.

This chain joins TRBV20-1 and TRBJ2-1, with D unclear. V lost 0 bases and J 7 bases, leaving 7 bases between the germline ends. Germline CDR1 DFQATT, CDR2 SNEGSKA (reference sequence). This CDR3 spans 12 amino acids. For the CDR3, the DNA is TGCAGTGCTAGAGATTGGGGAAATGAGCAGTTCTTC. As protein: CSARDWGNEQFF.

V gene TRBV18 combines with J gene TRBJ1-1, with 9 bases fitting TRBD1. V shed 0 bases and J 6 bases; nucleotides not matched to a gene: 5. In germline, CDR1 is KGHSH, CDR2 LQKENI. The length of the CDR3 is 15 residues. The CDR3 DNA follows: TGTGCCAGCTCACCACCGGGGACAGGGTACGCTGAAGCTTTCTTT. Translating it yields CASSPPGTGYAEAFF.

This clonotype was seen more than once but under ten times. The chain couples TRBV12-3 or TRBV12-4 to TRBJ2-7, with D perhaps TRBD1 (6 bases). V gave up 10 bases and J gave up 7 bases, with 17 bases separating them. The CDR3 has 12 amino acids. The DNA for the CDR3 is TGTGCCATCGCCGAAACAGGGCTAGAGCAGTACTTC. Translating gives CAIAETGLEQYF.

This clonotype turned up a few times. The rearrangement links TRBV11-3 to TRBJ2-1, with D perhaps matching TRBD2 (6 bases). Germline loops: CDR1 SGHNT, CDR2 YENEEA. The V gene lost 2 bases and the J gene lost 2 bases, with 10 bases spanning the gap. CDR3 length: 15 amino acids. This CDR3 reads CASSLPGAAYNEQFF. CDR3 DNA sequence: TGTGCCAGCAGCTTACCGGGAGCCGCCTACAATGAGCAGTTCTTC.

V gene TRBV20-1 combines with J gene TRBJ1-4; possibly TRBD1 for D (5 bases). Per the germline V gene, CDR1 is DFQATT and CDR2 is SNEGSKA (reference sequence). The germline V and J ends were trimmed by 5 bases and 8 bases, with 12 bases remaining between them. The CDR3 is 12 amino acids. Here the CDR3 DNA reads TGCAGTGCTCAAGGGACTTACGAAAAACTGTTTTTT. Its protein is CSAQGTYEKLFF.

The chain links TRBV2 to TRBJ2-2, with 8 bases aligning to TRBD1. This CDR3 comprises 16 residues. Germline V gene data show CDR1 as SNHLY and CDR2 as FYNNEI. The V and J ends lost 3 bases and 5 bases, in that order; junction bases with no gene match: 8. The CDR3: CASSDWAGGGTGELFF. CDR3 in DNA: TGTGCCAGCAGTGATTGGGCAGGGGGCGGAACCGGGGAGCTGTTTTTT.

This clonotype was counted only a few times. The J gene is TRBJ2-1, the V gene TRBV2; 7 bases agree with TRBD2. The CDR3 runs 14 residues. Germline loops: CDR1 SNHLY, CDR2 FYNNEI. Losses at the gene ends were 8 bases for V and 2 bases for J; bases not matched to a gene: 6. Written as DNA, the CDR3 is TGTGCCAGCTCCCGGGACTACACCTACAATGAGCAGTTCTTC. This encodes CASSRDYTYNEQFF.